The rows below give T cell receptor beta chains drawn from one sample of a study of PD-1 blockade in mismatch repair-deficient tumors. This table comes from immunoSEQ multiplex PCR, and its TCRdb copy is limited to in-frame clones, with some not included. The profile shows some 120,000 clones, about 85% of them singletons. The specimen was peripheral blood, collected 44 weeks after starting pembrolizumab. The receptor source for this set is an adult with mismatch repair-deficient cancer. Each CDR3 is given with its conserved first and last residue. A D gene is named only where the DNA matches it firmly. The size field is filled for only some rows; it gives once, few, many or a size class.

>TRBJ2-1|14|many|TRBV10-1|.
CASSEDSSYNEQFF
TGCGCCAGCAGTGAGGACAGCTCCTACAATGAGCAGTTCTTC
>TRBJ1-1|15|.|TRBV4-1|.
CASSQGGGAATEAFF
TGCGCCAGCAGCCAAGGTGGGGGTGCGGCCACTGAAGCTTTCTTT
>TRBJ2-7|19|.|TRBV11-2|.
CASSRGGLTGRLGNYEQYF
TGTGCCAGCAGCCGGGGGGGCTTGACAGGGCGCCTGGGTAATTACGAGCAGTACTTC
>TRBJ1-1|13|.|TRBV5-1|.
CASSLAGATEAFF
TGCGCCAGCAGCTTGGCCGGGGCCACTGAAGCTTTCTTT
>TRBJ1-1|13|.|TRBV6-4|.
CASSYPGNTEAFF
TGTGCCAGCAGTTACCCGGGGAACACTGAAGCTTTCTTT
>TRBJ2-2|15|.|TRBV5-1|.
CASSPGVAPAGELFF
TGCGCCAGCAGCCCCGGGGTAGCACCGGCCGGGGAGCTGTTTTTT
>TRBJ2-5|12|.|TRBV6-6|.
CASSSRGETQYF
TGTGCCAGCAGCTCCAGGGGTGAAACCCAGTACTTC
>TRBJ2-7|16|.|TRBV18|TRBD2
CASSQSTSGIIAEQYF
TGTGCCAGCTCACAAAGTACTAGCGGGATTATCGCCGAGCAGTACTTC
>TRBJ2-1|10|.|TRBV28|.
CASSNNEQFF
TGTGCCAGCAGCAACAATGAGCAGTTCTTC
>TRBJ2-2|15|.|TRBV5-1|.
CASSPDRTNTGELFF
TGCGCCAGCAGCCCGGACAGAACGAACACCGGGGAGCTGTTTTTT
>TRBJ1-5|16|.|TRBV2|TRBD1
CASSEGNRGLGQPQHF
TGTGCCAGCAGTGAAGGGAACAGGGGGCTTGGTCAGCCCCAGCATTTT
>TRBJ2-3|16|.|TRBV5-1|TRBD2
CASSLGTSGRTDTQYF
TGCGCCAGCAGCCTCGGGACTAGCGGGAGGACAGATACGCAGTATTTT
>TRBJ2-3|15|.|TRBV29-1|TRBD1
CSVSAGDRGTDTQYF
TGCAGCGTTAGTGCCGGGGACAGGGGCACAGATACGCAGTATTTT
>TRBJ2-3|18|.|TRBV5-1|TRBD1
CASSLNGVGQGAADTQYF
TGCGCCAGCAGCTTGAACGGGGTTGGACAGGGGGCAGCAGATACGCAGTATTTT
>TRBJ1-2|13|.|TRBV7-9|.
CASSPRVDYGYTF
TGTGCCAGCAGCCCGAGGGTAGACTATGGCTACACCTTC
>TRBJ2-5|14|.|TRBV6-6|TRBD2
CASSYSSGGETQYF
TGTGCCAGCAGTTACTCGAGCGGGGGGGAGACCCAGTACTTC
>TRBJ2-7|13|.|TRBV28|TRBD2
CASSNGLVGEQYF
TGTGCCAGCAGCAACGGACTAGTCGGTGAGCAGTACTTC
>TRBJ2-4|15|.|TRBV7-9|.
CASSLGAGVLNIQYF
TGTGCCAGCAGCTTAGGGGCAGGGGTGCTGAACATTCAGTACTTC
>TRBJ2-6|16|.|TRBV28|TRBD1
CASTITGETGANVLTF
TGTGCCAGCACCATTACAGGGGAAACTGGGGCCAACGTCCTGACTTTC
>TRBJ2-5|16|once|TRBV7-7|.
CASSLVGRGPQETQYF
TGTGCCAGCAGCTTAGTGGGTAGGGGACCCCAAGAGACCCAGTACTTC
>TRBJ2-5|15|.|TRBV9|.
CASSGGRGSWETQYF
TGTGCCAGCAGCGGGGGCAGGGGTTCGTGGGAGACCCAGTACTTC
>TRBJ1-2|14|.|TRBV4-1|.
CASSPGGGGYGYTF
TGCGCCAGCAGCCCGGGGGGGGGAGGCTATGGCTACACCTTC
>TRBJ2-1|13|.|TRBV7-9|.
CASSFLQLDEQFF
TGTGCCAGCAGCTTCTTACAGCTCGATGAGCAGTTCTTC
>TRBJ2-7|15|.|TRBV27|TRBD2
CASSFGPSGSYEQYF
TGTGCCAGCAGTTTTGGGCCTAGCGGGAGTTACGAGCAGTACTTC
>TRBJ2-3|13|.|TRBV28|.
CASSLLDTDTQYF
TGTGCCAGCAGTTTATTGGACACAGATACGCAGTATTTT
>TRBJ2-3|15|.|TRBV2|TRBD2
CASSDFLAVTDTQYF
TGTGCCAGCAGTGATTTCCTAGCGGTCACAGATACGCAGTATTTT
>TRBJ2-3|14|once|TRBV30|.
CAWSRGGATDTQYF
TGTGCCTGGAGTCGTGGGGGTGCCACAGATACGCAGTATTTT
>TRBJ1-1|14|.|TRBV18|.
CASSPEWGNTEAFF
TGTGCCAGCTCACCCGAGTGGGGGAACACTGAAGCTTTCTTT
>TRBJ2-5|13|.|TRBV10-1|.
CASGGTAQETQYF
TGCGCCAGCGGCGGGACAGCTCAAGAGACCCAGTACTTC
>TRBJ2-7|13|.|TRBV10-3|TRBD2
CAILAGGVYEQYF
TGTGCCATACTAGCGGGAGGGGTTTACGAGCAGTACTTC
>TRBJ2-7|12|once|TRBV5-6|.
CASSFREFEQYF
TGTGCCAGCAGCTTCAGGGAATTTGAGCAGTACTTC
>TRBJ1-2|13|.|TRBV2|.
CASRQISNYGYTF
TGTGCCAGCAGACAGATATCTAACTATGGCTACACCTTC
>TRBJ2-7|11|few|TRBV5-1|TRBD2
CASSSGREQYF
TGCGCCAGCAGCTCCGGGAGGGAGCAGTACTTC
>TRBJ2-3|14|.|TRBV29-1|.
CSAWESRGTDTQYF
TGCAGCGCCTGGGAGTCCAGGGGCACAGATACGCAGTATTTT
>TRBJ1-1|13|.|TRBV29-1|TRBD1
CSVRTGGSTEAFF
TGCAGCGTACGGACAGGGGGTTCCACTGAAGCTTTCTTT
>TRBJ2-3|16|.|TRBV6-6|TRBD2
CASSYSSGSPLDTQYF
TGTGCCAGCAGTTACTCTAGCGGGAGTCCTTTAGATACGCAGTATTTT
>TRBJ1-2|15|once|TRBV18|TRBD1
CASSPGDRGDYGYTF
TGTGCCAGCTCACCTGGGGACAGGGGCGACTATGGCTACACCTTC
>TRBJ2-7|14|once|TRBV5-1|.
CASTRDSTAYEQYF
TGCGCCAGTACCCGGGACTCGACAGCCTACGAGCAGTACTTC
>TRBJ2-7|12|.|TRBV11-2|.
CASSLGAYEQYF
TGTGCCAGCAGCTTAGGGGCCTACGAGCAGTACTTC
>TRBJ1-5|13|.|TRBV5-6|.
CASSLGSKKPQHF
TGTGCCAGCAGCTTGGGGTCAAAAAAGCCCCAGCATTTT
>TRBJ2-5|17|.|TRBV4-3|TRBD1
CASSQDPPRGRRETQYF
TGCGCCAGCAGCCAAGATCCCCCCAGGGGGCGAAGAGAGACCCAGTACTTC
>TRBJ2-1|15|.|TRBV5-6|TRBD2
CASSSGLAAYNEQFF
TGTGCCAGCAGCTCGGGACTAGCTGCCTACAATGAGCAGTTCTTC
>TRBJ2-6|15|.|TRBV13|.
CASSLVGFGANVLTF
TGTGCCAGCAGCTTAGTAGGTTTCGGGGCCAACGTCCTGACTTTC
>TRBJ1-2|11|.|TRBV11-2|.
CASSPGVGYTF
TGTGCCAGCAGCCCAGGGGTTGGCTACACCTTC
>TRBJ2-7|14|.|TRBV28|TRBD2
CASSSHPGGYEQYF
TGTGCCAGCAGTTCCCATCCCGGGGGGTACGAGCAGTACTTC
>TRBJ2-7|17|.|TRBV30|TRBD2
CAWSVGRVPPYYYEQYF
TGTGCCTGGAGTGTGGGGAGGGTTCCGCCTTACTACTACGAGCAGTACTTC
>TRBJ1-2|14|few|TRBV6-5|.
CASSPDRPVYGYTF
TGTGCCAGCAGCCCCGATCGACCCGTCTATGGCTACACCTTC
>TRBJ2-1|15|.|TRBV5-1|TRBD2
CASSLGLAGVSEQFF
TGCGCCAGCAGCTTGGGACTAGCGGGAGTGAGTGAGCAGTTCTTC
>TRBJ2-1|12|.|TRBV30|.
CAWSVSGNEQFF
TGTGCCTGGAGTGTCTCTGGGAATGAGCAGTTCTTC
>TRBJ2-1|15|.|TRBV4-1|TRBD2
CASSGTSNGFNEQFF
TGCGCCAGCAGCGGGACTAGCAATGGATTCAATGAGCAGTTCTTC
>TRBJ2-7|14|.|TRBV18|.
CASSPGAGRHEQYF
TGTGCCAGCTCACCAGGGGCGGGACGGCACGAGCAGTACTTC
>TRBJ1-3|16|.|TRBV5-1|.
CASSLISSGSGNTIYF
TGCGCCAGCAGCTTGATTTCATCCGGGAGTGGAAACACCATATATTTT
>TRBJ1-4|15|.|TRBV11-2|.
CASSLGGRTDEKLFF
TGTGCCAGCAGCTTAGGTGGGCGGACTGATGAAAAACTGTTTTTT
>TRBJ2-1|12|.|TRBV7-8|.
CASSLGRYEQFF
TGTGCCAGCAGCTTGGGCCGGTATGAGCAGTTCTTC
>TRBJ2-1|14|few|TRBV6-4|.
CASSDLNGGDEQFF
TGTGCCAGCAGTGACTTGAACGGAGGGGATGAGCAGTTCTTC
>TRBJ1-2|13|.|TRBV27|.
CASSLSRNYGYTF
TGTGCCAGCAGTTTATCGAGAAACTATGGCTACACCTTC
>TRBJ2-5|17|.|TRBV10-2|TRBD2
CASRISGTSGSLKTQYF
TGCGCCAGCAGAATCTCCGGGACTAGCGGGAGTCTGAAGACCCAGTACTTC